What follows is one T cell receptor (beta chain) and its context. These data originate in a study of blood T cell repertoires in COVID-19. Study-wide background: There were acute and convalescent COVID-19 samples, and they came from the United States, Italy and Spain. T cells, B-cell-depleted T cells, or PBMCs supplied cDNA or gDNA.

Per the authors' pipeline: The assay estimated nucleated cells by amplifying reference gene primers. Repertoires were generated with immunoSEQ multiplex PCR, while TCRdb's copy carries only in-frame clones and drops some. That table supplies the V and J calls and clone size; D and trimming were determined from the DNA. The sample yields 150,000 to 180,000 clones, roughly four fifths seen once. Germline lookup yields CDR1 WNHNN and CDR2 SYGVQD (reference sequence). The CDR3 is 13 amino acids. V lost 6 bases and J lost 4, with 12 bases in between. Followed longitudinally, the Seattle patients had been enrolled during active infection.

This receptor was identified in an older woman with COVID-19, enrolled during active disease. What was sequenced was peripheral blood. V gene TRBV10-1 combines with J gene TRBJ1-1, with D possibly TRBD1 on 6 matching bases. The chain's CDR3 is CASRRTAGTEAFF. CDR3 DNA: TGCGCCAGCAGACGGACAGCCGGCACTGAAGCTTTCTTT.